The TCR beta chain under discussion was sequenced for a study of OX40 agonist ivuxolimab in advanced cancers. Turning to the study itself: Averaging approximately 60 years in age, with a range of roughly 20 to 90, the cohort was more than 75% male. Eligibility rules accepted prior anti-PD-1, anti-PD-L1 or anti-CTLA-4 therapy, and around 38% had some.

As to this clone: As yet, its antigen is unknown.

Whole-study findings and limits: It was not determined which antigens were specifically recognized by the peripheral T cells that had undergone clonal expansion.

Researchers took blood at baseline, on cycle 4 day 1, and on cycle 7 day 1. Germline assignment: CDR1 SGHVS and CDR2 FQNEAQ. Trimming took off 4 bases at V and 7 bases at J, with 16 bases between the two ends. The CDR3 runs to 14 residues. TCRdb's copy holds only in-frame clones and misses some; the assay was immunoSEQ multiplex PCR. The profile shows 60,000 to 85,000 clones, around 73% of them singletons. This sequence originates from an adult with an advanced solid tumor such as melanoma, head and neck, liver or kidney cancer. This sample comprised CD4+ or CD8+ T cells sorted from blood, obtained in a trial of the OX40 agonist ivuxolimab. J is TRBJ1-1 and V is TRBV7-8; D is undetermined. Written as DNA, the CDR3 is TGTGCCAGCAGCTATAGGACCACGGGAGGTGAAGCTTTCTTT. Translation: CASSYRTTGGEAFF.